This TCR beta chain was retrieved from a study of blood T cells in healthy people across ages. Extracted total RNA amounted to at least 5.5 micrograms for each sample. A second PCR, run for about 6 to 11 cycles, used a sample-barcoded 5' primer plus a J-beta primer mix. All samples yielded 2.5 million or more CDR3-containing paired-end reads. TCRdb re-called the 5' RACE reads through MiXCR, storing one row per CDR3 protein. The table records 1.5 million to 2 million distinct CDR3 sequences, less than 50% of them present only once. The CDR3 runs to 11 residues. Germline lookup yields CDR1 SQVTM and CDR2 ANQGSEA. V gave up 3 bases and J gave up 5 bases, with 7 bases separating them. Findings and caveats of the study: Across the age range, TCR beta diversity per million T cells fell in a roughly linear way. Diversity was higher, and naive CD4+ cells more numerous, in long-lived donors than in aged donors.

This clonotype was found a few times. Antigen specificity is unknown. Sequencing was done on a sample of blood. The clonotype originates from a woman between 40 and 50 years old in good health. This chain links TRBV29-1 with TRBJ1-2, with unresolved D. The CDR3: CSVEAEYGYTF. The CDR3 DNA reads TGCAGCGTTGAGGCTGAATATGGCTACACCTTC.